This entry is about one TCR beta chain. V lost 5 bases and J lost 13; bases outside the gene matches: 8. CDR3 length: 11 amino acids. CDR1 is MDHEN and CDR2 is SYDVKM in the germline V gene. The data are from a study of shared clonotypes between healthy human individuals. Sequenced by immunoSEQ multiplex PCR; TCRdb stores in-frame clones only, minus some. The table shows about a million clones, with 70% to 85% occurring only once. The chain employs TRBV28 and TRBJ2-7; 7 positions match TRBD1. This TCR was sampled from a man younger than 35 in good health. Some clones in this sample may be carry-over from other donors' samples. Material: memory CD4+ T cells from PBMCs. The subset was: CD45RA-negative fraction. Here the CDR3 DNA reads TGTGCCAGCAGTACCACTCGGGACAGCTACTTC. The encoded protein is CASSTTRDSYF.